Listed here are 9 T cell receptor beta chains from one sample, sequenced in a study of Tregs in tolerant kidney transplant recipients. Assay: immunoSEQ multiplex PCR; the TCRdb copy retains only in-frame clones and omits some. The data show around 75,000 clones, around nine tenths seen once. This material consisted of CD4+ T cells from blood, taken before the transplant. Receptors were obtained from a human donor who received a combined kidney and bone marrow transplant.

The count of this clone is one. This chain joins TRBV11-2 and TRBJ2-2; the D gene is possibly TRBD2 (6 bases). The CDR3 loop spans 15 amino acids. Trimming stripped 5 bases from V and 0 bases from J, with 10 bases between. Germline CDR1 and CDR2: SGHAT and FQNNGV. CDR3 in amino acids: CASSRGWPNTGELFF. In DNA, the CDR3 is TGTGCCAGCAGCCGGGGGTGGCCGAACACCGGGGAGCTGTTTTTT.

The genes are TRBV5-1 and TRBJ2-3; 13 positions match TRBD2. The CDR3 is 16 amino acids. Germline CDR1 SGHRS, CDR2 YFSETQ. V lost 4 bases to trimming and J lost 4 bases; unmatched junction nucleotides: 6. The CDR3 here is CASSLGLAGASDTQYF. For the CDR3, the DNA is TGCGCCAGCAGCCTAGGACTAGCGGGAGCCTCAGATACGCAGTATTTT.

This clone was seen once. Written as DNA, the CDR3 is TGTGCCAGCAGTGATCGACATGCTGGCTACACCTTC. Translated: CASSDRHAGYTF. The rearrangement joins TRBV28 to TRBJ1-2; no reliable D call. Trimming took 5 bases from V and 7 from J, leaving 11 bases between them. Germline CDR1 is MDHEN and CDR2 is SYDVKM. There are 12 residues in the CDR3.

This chain links TRBV2 with TRBJ2-2, with 9 bases fitting TRBD2. Looked up from germline, CDR1 is SNHLY and CDR2 is FYNNEI. V was clipped by 8 bases and J by 6 bases; unmatched bases: 10. This CDR3 is built from 15 residues. As DNA, the CDR3 is TGTGCCAGCCGGAGGTCGGTAGCGGGAGCCGGGGAGCTGTTTTTT. This encodes CASRRSVAGAGELFF.

This sequence joins TRBV18 and TRBJ2-2; the match to TRBD1 covers 9 bases. Germline CDR1 reads KGHSH; CDR2 reads LQKENI. V lost 3 bases, J lost 1 base, and 0 bases stayed unmatched. The CDR3 spans 15 residues. CDR3 nucleotides: TGTGCCAGCTCACCGGGACAGGGGAACACCGGGGAGCTGTTTTTT. Encoded protein: CASSPGQGNTGELFF.

This clone is judged medium-sized. The J gene is TRBJ1-1, the V gene TRBV18; possible D gene TRBD1, 6 bases. The V end lost 1 base, the J end lost 0 bases, and 15 bases lay between the germline ends. The CDR3 runs 17 residues. Germline-derived CDR1 and CDR2 are KGHSH and LQKENI. CDR3 in amino acids: CASSPLRQAGMNTEAFF. As DNA, the CDR3 is TGTGCCAGCTCACCACTACGACAGGCTGGCATGAACACTGAAGCTTTCTTT.

This rearrangement joins TRBV4-3 to TRBJ2-7, with 9 bases identical to TRBD1. V gave up 3 bases and J gave up 3 bases; unmatched junction bases: 6. Germline V gene lookup returns CDR1 LGHNA and CDR2 YSLEER. This CDR3 has 15 residues. CDR3 sequence (DNA): TGCGCCAGCAGCCAGAAACAGGGGGCCGACTACGAGCAGTACTTC. It encodes CASSQKQGADYEQYF.

This clone was seen only once. The chain has TRBV25-1 and TRBJ1-2; tentative D call: TRBD1 (6 bases). V was shortened by 6 bases and J by 0 bases, with 14 bases between the two germline ends. Germline values: CDR1 MGHDK, CDR2 SYGVNS. The CDR3 has 15 amino acids. The CDR3 spells CASSQLGGPNYGYTF. In DNA form, the CDR3 reads TGTGCCAGCAGCCAACTCGGGGGGCCTAACTATGGCTACACCTTC.

This sequence joins TRBV11-3 and TRBJ2-2, with D possibly being TRBD1 (5 bases). Per germline, CDR1 SGHNT and CDR2 YENEEA. CDR3 length equals 15 residues. The V end was cut by 0 bases, the J end by 5 bases, with 10 bases between. The CDR3 sequence is CASSLEGVGTGELFF. The CDR3 DNA follows: TGTGCCAGCAGCTTAGAAGGGGTGGGGACCGGGGAGCTGTTTTTT.